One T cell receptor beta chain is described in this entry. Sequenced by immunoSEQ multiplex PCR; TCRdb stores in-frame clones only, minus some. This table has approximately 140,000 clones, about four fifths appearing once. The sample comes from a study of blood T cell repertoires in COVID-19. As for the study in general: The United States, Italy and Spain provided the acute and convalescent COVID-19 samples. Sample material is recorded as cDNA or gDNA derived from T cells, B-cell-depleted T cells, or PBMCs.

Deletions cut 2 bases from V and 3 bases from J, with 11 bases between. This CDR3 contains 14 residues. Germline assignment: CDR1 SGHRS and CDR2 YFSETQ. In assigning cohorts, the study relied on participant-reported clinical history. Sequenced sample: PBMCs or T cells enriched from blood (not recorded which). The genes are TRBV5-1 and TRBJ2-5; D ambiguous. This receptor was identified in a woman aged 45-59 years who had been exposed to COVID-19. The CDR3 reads CASSFVSPEETQYF. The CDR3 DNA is TGCGCCAGCAGCTTTGTCTCTCCCGAAGAGACCCAGTACTTC. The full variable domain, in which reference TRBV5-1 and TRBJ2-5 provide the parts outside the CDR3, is KAGVTQTPRYLIKTRGQQVTLSCSPISGHRSVSWYQQTPGQGLQFLFEYFSETQRNKGNFPGRFSGRQFSNSRSEMNVSTLELGDSALYLCASSFVSPEETQYFGPGTRLLVL.